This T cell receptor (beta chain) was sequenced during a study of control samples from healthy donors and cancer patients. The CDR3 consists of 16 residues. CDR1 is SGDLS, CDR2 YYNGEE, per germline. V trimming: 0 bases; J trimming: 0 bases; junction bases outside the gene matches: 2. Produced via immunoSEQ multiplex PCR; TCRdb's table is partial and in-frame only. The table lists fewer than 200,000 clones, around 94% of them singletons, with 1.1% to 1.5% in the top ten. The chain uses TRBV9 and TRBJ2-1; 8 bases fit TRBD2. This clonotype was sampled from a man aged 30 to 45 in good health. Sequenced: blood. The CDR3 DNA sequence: TGTGCCAGCAGCGTAGCGGGGGGGAGCTCCTACAATGAGCAGTTCTTC. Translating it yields CASSVAGGSSYNEQFF.